Detailed here is one TCR beta chain. What it binds is unknown. At one of its ends the junction is not consistent with the germline gene, which may arise from a read error. The sample belongs to a study of tumor-infiltrating lymphocytes in primary liver carcinoma. Overall study: Patients, male and female, were 30 to 69 years old.

General study findings and limits: Because of bulk unsorted sampling, CD4+ and CD8+ repertoires were not subjected to comparison.

Germline DNA was extracted too, while blood RNA derived from unsorted whole blood. From 450 to 550 ng total RNA, TCR beta cDNA was generated with a primer in the constant region. For TCR beta, libraries were produced by three nested multiplex PCR rounds using slightly modified ARM-PCR. TCRdb processed the multiplex PCR reads anew with MiXCR; each CDR3 protein has one entry. The sample yields around 210,000 distinct CDR3 sequences, roughly 61% seen once. This clonotype originated in a woman aged 60-75 years with primary liver carcinoma and hepatitis B virus infection. Input material: peripheral blood.

Here the CDR3 reads CASSQTAGATETQYF. The DNA of the CDR3 is TGTGCCAGTAGCCAAACGGCGGGAGCTACAGAAACGCAGTATTTT. This chain links TRBV11-2 with TRBJ2-3, with 7 nucleotides matching TRBD2. CDR3 length: 15 amino acids. The V gene's germline CDR1 is SGHAT and CDR2 FQNNGV.